The rows below give T cell receptor beta chains drawn from one sample of a study of T-cell reconstitution after alpha-beta-depleted transplantation in children. TCRdb reanalysed the PCR reads using MiXCR and keeps one entry per CDR3 protein. The table records 250,000 to 400,000 distinct CDR3 sequences, over 20% of them present only once. This specimen was PBMCs, mostly from graft donor cells, taken 180 days after TCRalphabeta/CD19-depleted stem cell transplant. The receptors here all came from a male patient under 18 who had a stem cell transplant for acute lymphoblastic leukemia, so the T cells may come from the graft donor. Each CDR3 is given with its conserved first and last residue. A D gene is named only where the DNA matches it firmly. Part of the rows lack a size; the others show once, few, many or a class for expanded clones.

V: TRBV20-1
D: NA
J: TRBJ2-7
size: few
CDR3: CSARDETRNYEQYF
DNA: TGCAGTGCTAGAGATGAGACGCGGAACTACGAGCAGTACTTC

V: TRBV4-1
D: NA
J: TRBJ1-2
size: NA
CDR3: CASSQYKYGIGYTF
DNA: TGCGCCAGCAGCCAATATAAATACGGGATCGGCTACACCTTC

V: TRBV6-1
D: NA
J: TRBJ1-1
size: NA
CDR3: CASRTLGVRPEAFF
DNA: TGTGCCAGCAGAACCCTCGGGGTGCGGCCTGAAGCTTTCTTT

V: TRBV7-2
D: TRBD1
J: TRBJ1-1
size: few
CDR3: CASSLSPTGVRSEAFF
DNA: TGTGCCAGCAGCTTATCCCCGACAGGGGTGAGATCTGAAGCTTTCTTT

V: TRBV5-1
D: TRBD2
J: TRBJ2-2
size: NA
CDR3: CASSLALRLAGQAGELFF
DNA: TGCGCCAGCAGCTTGGCCCTCCGACTAGCGGGACAGGCCGGGGAGCTGTTTTTT

V: TRBV6-5
D: TRBD1
J: TRBJ1-2
size: NA
CDR3: CASSYGTGWNRDGYTF
DNA: TGTGCCAGCAGTTACGGGACAGGGTGGAACCGGGATGGCTACACCTTC

V: TRBV18
D: NA
J: TRBJ2-1
size: NA
CDR3: CASSPSVGGWITHDEQFF
DNA: TGTGCCAGCTCACCATCGGTAGGTGGCTGGATAACGCACGATGAGCAGTTCTTC

V: TRBV18
D: NA
J: TRBJ2-7
size: few
CDR3: CASSLQDSYEQYF
DNA: TGTGCCAGCTCATTACAGGATTCCTACGAGCAGTACTTC

V: TRBV29-1
D: NA
J: TRBJ2-7
size: NA
CDR3: CSVSRDGAYEQYF
DNA: TGCAGCGTATCCCGGGACGGTGCCTACGAGCAGTACTTC

V: TRBV7-2
D: NA
J: TRBJ1-3
size: NA
CDR3: CASSSVGVAASGNTIYF
DNA: TGTGCCAGCAGCTCCGTCGGCGTAGCAGCTTCTGGAAACACCATATATTTT

V: TRBV29-1
D: TRBD2
J: TRBJ2-5
size: NA
CDR3: CSVGRGRATQETQYF
DNA: TGCAGCGTTGGACGCGGGAGGGCCACACAAGAGACCCAGTACTTC

V: TRBV6-5
D: TRBD1
J: TRBJ2-4
size: few
CDR3: CASSNRGRGAKNIQYF
DNA: TGTGCCAGCAGTAACAGGGGGCGAGGGGCCAAAAACATTCAGTACTTC

V: TRBV4-2
D: NA
J: TRBJ2-3
size: few
CDR3: CASSQGVSDTQYF
DNA: TGTGCCAGCAGCCAAGGCGTTTCAGATACGCAGTATTTT

V: TRBV9
D: NA
J: TRBJ2-2
size: NA
CDR3: CASSVGPPGSGELFF
DNA: TGTGCCAGCAGCGTAGGCCCTCCAGGGTCCGGGGAGCTGTTTTTT